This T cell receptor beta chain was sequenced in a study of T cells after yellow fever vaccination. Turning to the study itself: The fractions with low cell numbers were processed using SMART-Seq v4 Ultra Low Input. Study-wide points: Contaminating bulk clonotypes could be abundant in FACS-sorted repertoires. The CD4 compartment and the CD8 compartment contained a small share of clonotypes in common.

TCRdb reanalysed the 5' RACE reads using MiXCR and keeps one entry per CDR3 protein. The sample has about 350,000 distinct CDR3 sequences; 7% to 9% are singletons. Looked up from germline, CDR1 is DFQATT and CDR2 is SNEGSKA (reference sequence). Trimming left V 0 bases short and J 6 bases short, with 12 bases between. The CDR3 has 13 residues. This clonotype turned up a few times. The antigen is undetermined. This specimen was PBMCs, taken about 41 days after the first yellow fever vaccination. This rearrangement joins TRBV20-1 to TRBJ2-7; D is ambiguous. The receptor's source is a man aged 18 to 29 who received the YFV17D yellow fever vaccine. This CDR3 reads CSARDLVSFEQYF. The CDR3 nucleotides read TGCAGTGCTAGAGACTTAGTAAGCTTCGAGCAGTACTTC.